These 6 T cell receptor beta chains share one sample of origin, sequenced in a study of breast tumors, draining lymph nodes, adjacent tissues. The lymph nodes were axillary draining lymph nodes from breast cancer patients. TCRdb re-called the multiplex PCR reads with MiXCR, one entry per CDR3 protein. This sample has 90,000 to 120,000 distinct CDR3 sequences, with about 20% found just once. Input material: axillary lymph node tissue. Receptor source: a female donor with breast cancer. Some clones in this sample may be carry-over from other donors' samples.

This clonotype was counted many times. The chain joins TRBV7-2 to TRBJ1-2; tentatively, D is TRBD1 (6 bases). The CDR3 covers 16 residues. V lost 1 base and J 6 bases, leaving 18 bases between the germline ends. Germline V gene sequence: CDR1 SGHTA, CDR2 FQGNSA. This chain's CDR3 is CASSLEVYGTNNGYTF. CDR3 in DNA: TGTGCCAGCAGCTTAGAGGTTTACGGGACAAATAATGGCTACACCTTC.

A word on this clonotype: A much more abundant neighbour one base away suggests this may be a read error. Since no conserved phenylalanine or tryptophan closes the CDR3, a read error is the likely cause. The rearrangement uses TRBV5-1 and TRBJ2-2; D possibly corresponds to TRBD2 (5 bases). Trimming left V 4 bases short and J 1 base short, with 14 bases between. This CDR3 spans 16 amino acids. The germline gives CDR1 SGHRS, CDR2 YFSETQ. CDR3 residues: CASSGMGGLNTGELFS. The CDR3 nucleotides are TGCGCCAGCAGCGGGATGGGCGGGCTGAACACCGGGGAGCTGTTTTCT.

This clonotype was detected many times. The rearrangement joins TRBV10-3 to TRBJ2-7; TRBD1 matches 8 bases. Germline CDR1 reads ENHRY; CDR2 reads SYGVKD. The CDR3 runs 12 residues. V shed 9 bases and J 6 bases; nucleotides not matched to a gene: 7. The CDR3 DNA is TGTGCCATACGACAGGGGCGTAGCGAGCAGTACTTC. Its protein is CAIRQGRSEQYF.

The sample holds many counts of this clonotype. The J gene is TRBJ2-2, the V gene TRBV6-1; no firm D call. V shed 0 bases and J shed 4 bases, with 18 bases lying between them. The germline V gene encodes CDR1 MNHNS and CDR2 SASEGT. The CDR3 is 18 residues long. CDR3 sequence (DNA): TGTGCCAGCAGTGAAGCCAGGAGCAGGCCGCGAGGCACCGGGGAGCTGTTTTTT. Encoded protein: CASSEARSRPRGTGELFF.

This clonotype showed up many times. This rearrangement joins TRBV20-1 to TRBJ2-7; 8 bases align to TRBD1. Losses at the gene ends were 5 bases for V and 3 bases for J; bases not matched to a gene: 9. Per the germline V gene, CDR1 is DFQATT and CDR2 is SNEGSKA (reference sequence). There are 14 residues in the CDR3. The CDR3 spells CSAHGQGSLYEQYF. In nucleotides, the CDR3 is TGCAGTGCTCATGGACAGGGATCTCTCTACGAGCAGTACTTC.

This clonotype was counted many times. The rearrangement links TRBV4-1 to TRBJ2-7, with TRBD2 identical over 15 bases. Trimming took 1 base from V and 0 from J; bases not matched to a gene: 16. The CDR3 has 22 amino acids. Germline-derived CDR1 and CDR2 are MGHRA and YSYEKL. The CDR3 loop is CASSQGPILTGTSGRPSYEQYF. The CDR3 bases are TGCGCCAGCAGCCAAGGACCAATTCTAACCGGGACTAGCGGGAGGCCCTCCTACGAGCAGTACTTC.